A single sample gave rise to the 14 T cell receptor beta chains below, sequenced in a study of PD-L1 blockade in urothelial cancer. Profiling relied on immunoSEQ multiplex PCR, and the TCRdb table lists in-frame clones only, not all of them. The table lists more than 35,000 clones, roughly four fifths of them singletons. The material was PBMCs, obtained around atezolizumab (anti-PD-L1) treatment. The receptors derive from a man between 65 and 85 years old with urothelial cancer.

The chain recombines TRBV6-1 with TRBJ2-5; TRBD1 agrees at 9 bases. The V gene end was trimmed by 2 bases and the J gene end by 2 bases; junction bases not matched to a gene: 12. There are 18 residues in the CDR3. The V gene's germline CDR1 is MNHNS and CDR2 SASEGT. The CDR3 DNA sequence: TGTGCCAGCAGTGAATCCCGGGACAGGGTAGGAGGTCAAGAGACCCAGTACTTC. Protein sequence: CASSESRDRVGGQETQYF.

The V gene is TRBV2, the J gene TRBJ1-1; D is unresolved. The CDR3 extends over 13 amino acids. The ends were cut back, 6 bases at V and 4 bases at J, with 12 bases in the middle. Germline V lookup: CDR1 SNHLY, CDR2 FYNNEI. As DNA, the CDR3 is TGTGCCAGCAGCGTCCGAGAGGCCACTGAAGCTTTCTTT. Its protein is CASSVREATEAFF.

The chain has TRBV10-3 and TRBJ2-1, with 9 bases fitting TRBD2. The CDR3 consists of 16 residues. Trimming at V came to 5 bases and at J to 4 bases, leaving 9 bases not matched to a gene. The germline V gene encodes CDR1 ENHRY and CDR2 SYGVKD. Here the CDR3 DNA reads TGTGCCATCAGTTCCATGACTAGCGGCATATACAATGAGCAGTTCTTC. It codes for CAISSMTSGIYNEQFF.

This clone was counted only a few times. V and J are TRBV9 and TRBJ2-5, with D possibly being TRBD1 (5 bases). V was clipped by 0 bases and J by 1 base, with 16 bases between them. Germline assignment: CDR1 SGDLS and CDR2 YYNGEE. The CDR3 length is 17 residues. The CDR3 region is CASSVGQLSTLQETQYF. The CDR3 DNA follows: TGTGCCAGCAGCGTAGGACAGCTCAGTACCCTCCAAGAGACCCAGTACTTC. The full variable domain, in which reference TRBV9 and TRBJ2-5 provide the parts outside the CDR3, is DSGVTQTPKHLITATGQRVTLRCSPRSGDLSVYWYQQSLDQGLQFLIQYYNGEERAKGNILERFSAQQFPDLHSELNLSSLELGDSALYFCASSVGQLSTLQETQYFGPGTRLLVL.

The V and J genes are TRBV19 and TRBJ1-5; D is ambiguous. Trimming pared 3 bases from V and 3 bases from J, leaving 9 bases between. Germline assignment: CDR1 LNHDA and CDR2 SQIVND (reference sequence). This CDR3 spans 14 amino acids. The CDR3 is CASSMPQSNQPQHF. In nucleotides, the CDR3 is TGTGCCAGTAGTATGCCACAGTCCAATCAGCCCCAGCATTTT. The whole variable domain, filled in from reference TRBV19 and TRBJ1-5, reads DGGITQSPKYLFRKEGQNVTLSCEQNLNHDAMYWYRQDPGQGLRLIYYSQIVNDFQKGDIAEGYSVSREKKESFPLTVTSAQKNPTAFYLCASSMPQSNQPQHFGDGTRLSIL.

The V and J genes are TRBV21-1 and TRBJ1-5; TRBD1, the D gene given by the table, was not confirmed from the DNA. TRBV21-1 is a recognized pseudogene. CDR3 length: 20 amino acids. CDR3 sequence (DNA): TGTGCCAGCAGCAAAGGGAAAAGGCACAGGGGGAAGGAGCGCAATCAGCCCCAGCATTTT. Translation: CASSKGKRHRGKERNQPQHF.

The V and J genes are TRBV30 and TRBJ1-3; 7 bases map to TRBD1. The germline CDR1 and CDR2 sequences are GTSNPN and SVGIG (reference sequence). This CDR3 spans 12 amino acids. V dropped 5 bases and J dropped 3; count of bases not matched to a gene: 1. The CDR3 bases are TGTGCCTGGCGGACAGGTGGAAACACCATATATTTT. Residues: CAWRTGGNTIYF. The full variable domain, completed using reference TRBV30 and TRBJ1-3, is SQTIHQWPATLVQPVGSPLSLECTVEGTSNPNLYWYRQAAGRGLQLLFYSVGIGQISSEVPQNLSASRPQDRQFILSSKKLLLSDSGFYLCAWRTGGNTIYFGEGSWLTVV.

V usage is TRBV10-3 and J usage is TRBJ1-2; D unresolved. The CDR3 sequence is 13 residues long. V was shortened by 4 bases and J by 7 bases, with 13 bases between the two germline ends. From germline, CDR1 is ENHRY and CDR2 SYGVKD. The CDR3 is CAISVNPSAGYTF. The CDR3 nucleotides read TGTGCCATCAGTGTTAACCCTAGCGCTGGCTACACCTTC.

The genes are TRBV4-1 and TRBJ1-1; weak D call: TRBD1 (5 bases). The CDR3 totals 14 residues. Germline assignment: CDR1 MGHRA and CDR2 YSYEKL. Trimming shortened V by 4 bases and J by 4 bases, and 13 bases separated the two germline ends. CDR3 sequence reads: CASSPHGGGTEAFF. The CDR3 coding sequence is TGCGCCAGCAGCCCCCATGGGGGGGGCACTGAAGCTTTCTTT.

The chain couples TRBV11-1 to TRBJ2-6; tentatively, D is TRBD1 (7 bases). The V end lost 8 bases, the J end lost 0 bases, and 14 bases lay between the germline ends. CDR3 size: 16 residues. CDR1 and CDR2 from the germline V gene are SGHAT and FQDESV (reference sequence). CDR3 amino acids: CASGGGADSGANVLTF. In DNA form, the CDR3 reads TGTGCCAGCGGAGGGGGCGCGGACTCTGGGGCCAACGTCCTGACTTTC.

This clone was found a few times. Here the CDR3 reads CASSDSTRGYTF. CDR3 nucleotides: TGTGCCAGCAGTGACTCGACACGAGGCTACACCTTC. The chain is built from TRBV6-4 and TRBJ1-2; D remains unclear. Germline V CDR1 and CDR2: MRHNA, SNTAGT. The ends were cut back, 0 bases at V and 8 bases at J, with 7 bases in the middle. This CDR3 has 12 amino acids.

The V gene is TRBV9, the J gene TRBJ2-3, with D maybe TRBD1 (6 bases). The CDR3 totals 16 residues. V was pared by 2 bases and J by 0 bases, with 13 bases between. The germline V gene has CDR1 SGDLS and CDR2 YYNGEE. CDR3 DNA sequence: TGTGCCAGCAGCGTCTTCCTAGGGGGTAGCACAGATACGCAGTATTTT. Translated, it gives CASSVFLGGSTDTQYF.

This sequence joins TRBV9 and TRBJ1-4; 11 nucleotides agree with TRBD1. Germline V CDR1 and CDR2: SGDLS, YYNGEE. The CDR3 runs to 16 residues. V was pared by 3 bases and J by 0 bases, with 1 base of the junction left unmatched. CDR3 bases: TGTGCCAGCAGCGGGGGACAGGGGGCAACTAATGAAAAACTGTTTTTT. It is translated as CASSGGQGATNEKLFF.

The chain's CDR3 is CASSLASSGGSHEQFF. The CDR3 region has the DNA TGTGCCAGCAGCTTAGCCTCTAGCGGGGGAAGTCATGAGCAGTTCTTC. This rearrangement joins TRBV7-3 to TRBJ2-1, with 10 bases matching TRBD2. J was trimmed by 8 bases and V by 2 bases; bases with no gene match: 9. The V gene's germline CDR1 is SGHTA and CDR2 FQGTGA. The CDR3 runs to 16 residues.